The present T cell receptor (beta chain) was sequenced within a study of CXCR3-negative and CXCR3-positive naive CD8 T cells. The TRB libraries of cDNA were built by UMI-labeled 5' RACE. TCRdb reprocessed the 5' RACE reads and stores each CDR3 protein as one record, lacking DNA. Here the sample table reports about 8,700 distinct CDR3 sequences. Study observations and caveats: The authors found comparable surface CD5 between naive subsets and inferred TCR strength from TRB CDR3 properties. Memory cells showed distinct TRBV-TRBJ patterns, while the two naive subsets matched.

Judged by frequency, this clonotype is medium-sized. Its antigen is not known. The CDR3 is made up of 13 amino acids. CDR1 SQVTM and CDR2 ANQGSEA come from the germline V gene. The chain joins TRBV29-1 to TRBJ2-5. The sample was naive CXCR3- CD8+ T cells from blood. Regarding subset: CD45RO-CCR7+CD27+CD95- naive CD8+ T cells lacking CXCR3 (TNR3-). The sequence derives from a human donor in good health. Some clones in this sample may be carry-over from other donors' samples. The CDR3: CSVESPDWETQYF.